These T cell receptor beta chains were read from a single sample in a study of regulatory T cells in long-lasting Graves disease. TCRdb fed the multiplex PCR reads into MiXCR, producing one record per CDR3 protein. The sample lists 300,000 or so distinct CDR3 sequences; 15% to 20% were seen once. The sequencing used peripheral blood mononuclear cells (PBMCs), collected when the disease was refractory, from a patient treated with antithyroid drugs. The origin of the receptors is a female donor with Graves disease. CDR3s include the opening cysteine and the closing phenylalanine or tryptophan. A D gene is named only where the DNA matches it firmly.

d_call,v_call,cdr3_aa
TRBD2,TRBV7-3,CASSLGLLQFF
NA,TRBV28,CASSSPAGTTSEAFF
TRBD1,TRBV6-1,CASRTGGGGNQPQHF
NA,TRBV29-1,CSVGGRFNEKLFF
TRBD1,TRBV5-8,CASRPDRAVTTGELFF
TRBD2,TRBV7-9,CASSLGGHLLAANTGELFF
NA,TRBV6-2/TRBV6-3,CASSYGGPPNEQYF
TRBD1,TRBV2,CASSATGGNQPQHF
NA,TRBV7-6,CASSPLAGRGLSYEQYF
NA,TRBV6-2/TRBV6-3,CASSYSRGVAFF
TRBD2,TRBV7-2,CASSPSLAGKQETQYF
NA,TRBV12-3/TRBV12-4,CASSYTPYEQYF
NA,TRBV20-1,CSARDRRDKNIQYF
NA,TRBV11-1,CASSLGAGEQFF
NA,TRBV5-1,CASALGGDRALHF
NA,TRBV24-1,CATSSPRSRTGELFF
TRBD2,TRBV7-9,CASSLARLANEQFF
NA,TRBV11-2,CASSPGTASTDTQYF
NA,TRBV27,CASSFQSPAQPQHF
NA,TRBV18,CASSPQGTDPYEQYF
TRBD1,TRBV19,CASSRGTGSNQPQHF
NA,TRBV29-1,CSVEVQGRGPYEQYF
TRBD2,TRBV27,CASSPSTSDEQYF
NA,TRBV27,CASSRSGPPYEQYF
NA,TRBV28,CASSGREQSGELFF
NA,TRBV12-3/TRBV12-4,CASSLETGRTDTQYF
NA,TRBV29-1,CNVVPGREAFF
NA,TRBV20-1,CSAESSESLNYGYTF
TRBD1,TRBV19,CASSIEGTDNQPQHF
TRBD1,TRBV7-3,CASSLAGTGGYTEAFF
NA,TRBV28,CASSEDTPALNTEAFF
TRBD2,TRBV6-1,CASSFRTSGNTGELFF
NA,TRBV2,CASAPMGGTDTQYF
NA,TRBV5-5,CASSHGRWDGYTF
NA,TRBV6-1,CASIGGYEQYF
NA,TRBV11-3,CASSLEGQQNQPQHF
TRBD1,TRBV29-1,CSVATGGNYEQYF
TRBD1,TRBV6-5,CASSFNQGAQPQHF
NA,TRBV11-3,CASSLEYAQGGNIQYF
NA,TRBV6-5,CASSYGGAGNYGYTF
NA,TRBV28,CASSIPEGHEQYF
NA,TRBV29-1,CSVEGTNYGYTF
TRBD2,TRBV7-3,CASSSPGTSGGARETQYF
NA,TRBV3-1,CASSQDSNLGEQYF
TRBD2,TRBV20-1,CSAMREVNEQYF
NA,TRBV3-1,CASSQAGDEQYF
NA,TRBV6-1,CASSRTENTGELFF
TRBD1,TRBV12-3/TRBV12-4,CASSFHRGGYGYTF
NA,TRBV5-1,CASSGSPAGNTGELFF
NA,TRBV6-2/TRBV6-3,CASRPSSNNEQFF
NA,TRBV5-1,CASQGQGRMNTEAFF
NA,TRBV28,CASTYGGAPYEQYF
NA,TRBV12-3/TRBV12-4,CASSTGTTSGANVLTF
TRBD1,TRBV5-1,CASAVGFGTGEEKLFF
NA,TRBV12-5,CASGLVTGGSTEAFF
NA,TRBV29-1,CSVVAQGREQYF
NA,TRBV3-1,CASSRTRTENTEAFF
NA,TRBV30,CAWSRDTTTEAFF
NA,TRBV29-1,CSVQRDGYTF